One sample yielded the 18 T cell receptor beta chains listed below, sequenced in a study of blood T cell repertoires in COVID-19. Method: immunoSEQ multiplex PCR; TCRdb's copy keeps in-frame clones and lacks some. The data hold about 300,000 clones, with 90% observed a single time. Sequencing input: peripheral blood. Receptor source: a woman aged 50 to 60 with COVID-19, enrolled during active disease.

The genes are TRBV27 and TRBJ2-1; TRBD2 aligns across 10 bases. The germline gives CDR1 MNHEY, CDR2 SMNVEV (reference sequence). The CDR3 totals 15 residues. V lost 6 bases and J lost 3; bases outside the gene matches: 5. The CDR3: CASSPSGRIYNEQFF. The CDR3 DNA reads TGTGCCAGCAGCCCTAGCGGGAGAATCTACAATGAGCAGTTCTTC.

The DNA for the CDR3 is TGTGCCAGCAGTTTTTTGGGGGGGGCCTACAATGAGCAGTTCTTC. Its protein is CASSFLGGAYNEQFF. V is TRBV27 and J is TRBJ2-1, with 7 bases that match TRBD2. Losses at the gene ends were 3 bases for V and 2 bases for J; bases not matched to a gene: 4. From germline, CDR1 is MNHEY and CDR2 SMNVEV (reference sequence). The CDR3 is made up of 15 amino acids.

The chain uses TRBV7-7 and TRBJ2-1, with TRBD1 matching over 9 bases. CDR1 is SSHAT and CDR2 is FNYEAQ in the germline V gene (reference sequence). This CDR3 has 15 residues. The V gene end was trimmed by 5 bases and the J gene end by 2 bases; junction bases not matched to a gene: 4. CDR3 residues: CASSTGQGAYNEQFF. The CDR3 DNA reads TGTGCCAGCAGCACGGGACAGGGAGCCTACAATGAGCAGTTCTTC.

V and J are TRBV4-1 and TRBJ2-7; possibly TRBD2 for D (6 bases). The ends were cut back, 0 bases at V and 3 bases at J, with 12 bases in the middle. CDR3 length: 15 amino acids. Germline CDR1 is MGHRA and CDR2 is YSYEKL. The CDR3, as DNA: TGCGCCAGCAGCCAAGATCGGGGCGGGATCTACGAGCAGTACTTC. Translation: CASSQDRGGIYEQYF.

This clone is a singleton in its sample. The rearrangement links TRBV2 to TRBJ2-7; 7 bases map to TRBD1. The CDR3 is 14 amino acids. Germline CDR1 SNHLY, CDR2 FYNNEI. V dropped 5 bases and J dropped 5; count of bases not matched to a gene: 9. Here the CDR3 DNA reads TGTGCCAGCAGTACGACAGGGTCGAGAAACGAGCAGTACTTC. Its translation is CASSTTGSRNEQYF.

The V call is TRBV10-3, the J call TRBJ1-3, with a possible D match to TRBD1 (6 bases). V was pared by 8 bases and J by 4 bases, with 9 bases between. This CDR3 has 12 amino acids. The germline gives CDR1 ENHRY, CDR2 SYGVKD. CDR3 sequence: CAISDRGNTIYF. DNA for the CDR3: TGTGCCATCTCGGACAGAGGAAACACCATATATTTT.

The chain joins TRBV5-1 to TRBJ2-1, with 8 bases aligning to TRBD2. Trimming cost V 7 bases and J 4 bases; bases outside gene matches: 7. There are 14 residues in the CDR3. The germline CDR1 and CDR2 sequences are SGHRS and YFSETQ. DNA of the CDR3: TGCGCCAGCCGCTCCGGGACTAGGTACAATGAGCAGTTCTTC. Translation gives CASRSGTRYNEQFF.

The CDR3 spells CASRTGGSGYTF. The CDR3 nucleotides read TGTGCCAGCAGGACAGGGGGATCTGGCTACACCTTC. V is TRBV25-1 and J is TRBJ1-2, with 9 nucleotides matching TRBD1. Per germline, CDR1 MGHDK and CDR2 SYGVNS. CDR3 length: 12 residues. J lost 7 bases, V lost 6 bases, and 3 bases had no gene match.

The chain carries TRBV6-5 and TRBJ2-1; D is perhaps TRBD1 (5 bases). Germline values: CDR1 MNHEY, CDR2 SVGAGI. This CDR3 has 15 amino acids. V lost 0 bases and J 2 bases, leaving 8 bases between the germline ends. This chain's CDR3 is CASSYSETAYNEQFF. DNA of the CDR3: TGTGCCAGCAGTTACTCCGAGACAGCCTACAATGAGCAGTTCTTC.

The rearrangement links TRBV10-3 to TRBJ2-7; the match to TRBD2 covers 11 bases. This CDR3 spans 17 amino acids. Trimming at V came to 0 bases and at J to 5 bases, leaving 9 bases not matched to a gene. Per germline, CDR1 ENHRY and CDR2 SYGVKD. CDR3 sequence: CAISESGSGRARNEQYF. DNA of the CDR3: TGTGCCATCAGTGAGTCGGGTAGCGGGAGGGCCCGCAACGAGCAGTACTTC.

The table lists this clone with a count of one. This chain joins TRBV5-1 and TRBJ1-4; 7 nucleotides match TRBD1. V lost 6 bases to trimming and J lost 4 bases; unmatched junction nucleotides: 6. The CDR3 extends over 14 amino acids. From germline, CDR1 is SGHRS and CDR2 YFSETQ. The chain's CDR3 is CASTRQGGNEKLFF. The CDR3 bases are TGCGCCAGCACCCGACAGGGCGGTAATGAAAAACTGTTTTTT.

V gene TRBV3-1 (or the pseudogene TRBV3-2) combines with J gene TRBJ2-1; 7 bases agree with TRBD2. V shed 4 bases, J shed 9 bases, and the junction held 3 bases outside the gene matches. The CDR3 is 12 amino acids. The germline CDR1 and CDR2 sequences are LGHDT and YNNKEL (reference sequence). The CDR3 here is CASSLLASEQFF. CDR3 in DNA: TGTGCCAGCAGCCTACTAGCGTCTGAGCAGTTCTTC.

The V call is TRBV7-9, the J call TRBJ1-5; 9 bases align to TRBD1. Germline V lookup: CDR1 SEHNR, CDR2 FQNEAQ (reference sequence). The CDR3 is made up of 17 amino acids. J was trimmed by 2 bases and V by 1 base; bases with no gene match: 6. For the CDR3, the DNA is TGTGCCAGCAGCTTAGTGGGGACAGGGCGCGGCAATCAGCCCCAGCATTTT. It encodes CASSLVGTGRGNQPQHF.

This rearrangement joins TRBV2 to TRBJ2-5, with no clear D. The germline gives CDR1 SNHLY, CDR2 FYNNEI. The CDR3 loop spans 13 amino acids. V was cut by 5 bases and J by 4 bases, with 11 bases left in between. CDR3 amino acids: CASSQLYRETQYF. The CDR3 bases are TGTGCCAGCAGTCAGTTGTACCGAGAGACCCAGTACTTC.

J is TRBJ2-2 and V is TRBV7-9; 8 bases fit TRBD2. The germline CDR1 and CDR2 sequences are SEHNR and FQNEAQ (reference sequence). V dropped 4 bases and J dropped 6; count of bases not matched to a gene: 1. The length of the CDR3 is 13 residues. CDR3 amino acids: CASSSGLAGELFF. The CDR3 bases are TGTGCCAGCAGCTCGGGACTAGCCGGGGAGCTGTTTTTT. The whole variable domain, filled in from reference TRBV7-9 and TRBJ2-2, reads DTGVSQNPRHKITKRGQNVTFRCDPISEHNRLYWYRQTLGQGPEFLTYFQNEAQLEKSRLLSDRFSAERPKGSFSTLEIQRTEQGDSAMYLCASSSGLAGELFFGEGSRLTVL.

The rearrangement uses TRBV30 and TRBJ1-1; D is perhaps TRBD1 (5 bases). There are 15 residues in the CDR3. Germline V lookup: CDR1 GTSNPN, CDR2 SVGIG (reference sequence). V was shortened by 1 base and J by 5 bases, with 17 bases between the two germline ends. In DNA, the CDR3 is TGTGCCTGGAGTGCCTTAATAGCTGGGGGGACTGAAGCTTTCTTT. This encodes CAWSALIAGGTEAFF.

This clone was seen just once. The V and J genes are TRBV9 and TRBJ2-7; 7 bases agree with TRBD2. Looked up from germline, CDR1 is SGDLS and CDR2 is YYNGEE. This CDR3 has 15 residues. V lost 3 bases, J lost 6 bases, and 12 bases stayed unmatched. The CDR3 protein is CASSGSGTLVPEQYF. The CDR3 DNA reads as TGTGCCAGCAGCGGGAGCGGGACGTTGGTCCCCGAGCAGTACTTC.

This chain uses TRBV7-8 with TRBJ2-7; TRBD2 matches at 8 bases. The length of the CDR3 is 16 residues. V was pared by 5 bases and J by 2 bases, with 11 bases of the junction left unmatched. From germline, CDR1 is SGHVS and CDR2 FQNEAQ. The CDR3 loop reads CASSPPGTREAYEQYF. The CDR3, as DNA: TGTGCCAGCAGCCCCCCCGGGACTAGGGAAGCCTACGAGCAGTACTTC.